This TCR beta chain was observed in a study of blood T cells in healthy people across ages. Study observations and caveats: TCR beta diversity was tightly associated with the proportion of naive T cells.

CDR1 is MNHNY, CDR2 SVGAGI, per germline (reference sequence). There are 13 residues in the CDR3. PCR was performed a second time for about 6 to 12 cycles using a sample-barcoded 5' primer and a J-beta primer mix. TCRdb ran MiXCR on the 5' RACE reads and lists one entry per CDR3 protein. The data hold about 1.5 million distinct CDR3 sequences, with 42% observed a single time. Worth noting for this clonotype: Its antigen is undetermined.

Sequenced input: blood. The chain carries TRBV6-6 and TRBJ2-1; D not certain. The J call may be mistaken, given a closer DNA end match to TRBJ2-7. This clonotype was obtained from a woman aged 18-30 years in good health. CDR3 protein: CASSYLGYNEQYF. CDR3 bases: TGTGCCAGCAGTTACTTGGGGTACAATGAGCAGTACTTC.